This T cell receptor (beta chain) is from a study of blood T cell repertoires in COVID-19. V lost 8 bases and J lost 7; bases outside the gene matches: 10. The CDR3 length is 15 residues. Germline V gene data show CDR1 as LGHNA and CDR2 as YNFKEQ. Profiling relied on immunoSEQ multiplex PCR, and the TCRdb table lists in-frame clones only, not all of them. The table shows hundreds of thousands of clones, with roughly 89% occurring only once. This clone was observed a single time. Sample: peripheral blood. This clonotype was obtained from a woman in her fifties or sixties with COVID-19, enrolled during active disease. V is TRBV4-2 and J is TRBJ2-7, with 14 positions matching TRBD2. The CDR3 DNA follows: TGTGCCAGCTCATTTTCCGGGACTAGCGGGGGAGAGCAGTACTTC. Its protein product is CASSFSGTSGGEQYF.